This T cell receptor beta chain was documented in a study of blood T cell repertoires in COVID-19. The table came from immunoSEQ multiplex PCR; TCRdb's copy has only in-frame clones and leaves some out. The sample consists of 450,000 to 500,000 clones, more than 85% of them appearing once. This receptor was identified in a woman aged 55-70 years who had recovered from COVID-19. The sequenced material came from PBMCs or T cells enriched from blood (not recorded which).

CDR3 coding DNA: TGTGCCACCAGCAGAGGTTCGGGACTCTATAATTCACCCCTCCACTTT. Residues: CATSRGSGLYNSPLHF. The V call is TRBV15, the J call TRBJ1-6, with D possibly TRBD1 on 5 matching bases. CDR3 length: 16 residues. The V and J ends lost 1 base and 3 bases respectively, with 10 bases between them. Germline CDR1 and CDR2: LNHNV and YYDKDF (reference sequence). Based on the CDR3 plus reference TRBV15 and TRBJ1-6, the full variable domain is DAMVIQNPRYQVTQFGKPVTLSCSQTLNHNVMYWYQQKSSQAPKLLFHYYDKDFNNEADTPDNFQSRRPNTSFCFLDIRSPGLGDTAMYLCATSRGSGLYNSPLHFGNGTRLTVT.